These 18 T cell receptor beta chains were all obtained from the same sample, sequenced in a study of coeliac disease. Repertoires were generated with immunoSEQ multiplex PCR, while TCRdb's copy carries only in-frame clones and drops some. The data hold about 8,700 clones, with around 66% observed a single time. Input material: lamina propria lymphocytes from the gut. Every receptor here comes from a woman in her sixties or seventies with celiac disease.

The table lists this clone with a count of one. The genes are TRBV14 and TRBJ2-1; D gene unclear. The CDR3 totals 13 residues. Germline V CDR1 and CDR2: SGHDN, FVKESK. V was cut by 1 base and J by 6 bases, with 7 bases left in between. CDR3 nucleotides: TGTGCCAGCAGCCAAGGTAGAGGCAATGAGCAGTTCTTC. It encodes CASSQGRGNEQFF.

The rearrangement uses TRBV2 and TRBJ1-1; 7 bases are a match to TRBD1. After removal of 2 bases from V and 0 bases from J, the junction contained 9 bases not matched to a gene. In germline, CDR1 is SNHLY, CDR2 FYNNEI. The length of the CDR3 is 17 residues. Written as DNA, the CDR3 is TGTGCCAGCAGTGAAATTACGGGACAGATGATGAACACTGAAGCTTTCTTT. Translating it yields CASSEITGQMMNTEAFF.

The chain links TRBV29-1 to TRBJ2-1; TRBD2 agrees at 11 bases. Losses at the gene ends were 6 bases for V and 1 base for J; bases not matched to a gene: 14. Germline-derived CDR1 and CDR2 are SQVTM and ANQGSEA. This CDR3 has 18 amino acids. The CDR3 nucleotides read TGCAGCGTCGATAGGGGCACTAGCGGGAGATTGTCCTACAATGAGCAGTTCTTC. Encoded protein: CSVDRGTSGRLSYNEQFF.

This clone has only one observation. V gene TRBV20-1 combines with J gene TRBJ2-1; possibly TRBD1 for D (5 bases). The CDR3 is 10 amino acids. The germline V gene has CDR1 DFQATT and CDR2 SNEGSKA (reference sequence). V was trimmed by 5 bases and J by 9 bases, leaving 8 bases between them. The CDR3 bases are TGCAGTGCTCAGGGCTTTGAGCAGTTCTTC. Translation gives CSAQGFEQFF.

This chain connects TRBV19 to TRBJ1-1; perhaps TRBD1 as D (5 bases). Trimming left V 4 bases short and J 4 bases short, with 13 bases between. CDR1 LNHDA and CDR2 SQIVND come from the germline V gene (reference sequence). This CDR3 region has 14 residues. The CDR3 region has the DNA TGTGCCAGTAGTAGTCAGGGCGGGGCCACTGAAGCTTTCTTT. It specifies CASSSQGGATEAFF.

The chain couples TRBV2 to TRBJ2-7; maybe TRBD1 (6 bases). V shed 2 bases and J shed 2 bases, with 16 bases lying between them. Germline loops: CDR1 SNHLY, CDR2 FYNNEI. This CDR3 comprises 16 residues. The CDR3 nucleotides read TGTGCCAGCAGTGAACCCCCCGGGACACTCACCTACGAGCAGTACTTC. Translating gives CASSEPPGTLTYEQYF.

The genes are TRBV7-9 and TRBJ2-1, with D unresolved. CDR1 is SEHNR, CDR2 FQNEAQ, per germline (reference sequence). Trimming left V 5 bases short and J 1 base short, with 6 bases between. This CDR3 contains 13 residues. In nucleotides, the CDR3 is TGTGCCAGCAGCCCTAGGTCCTACAATGAGCAGTTCTTC. This encodes CASSPRSYNEQFF.

The J gene is TRBJ2-5, the V gene TRBV28; 7 bases fit TRBD2. Trimming at V came to 0 bases and at J to 5 bases, leaving 3 bases not matched to a gene. The CDR3 runs to 14 residues. In germline, CDR1 is MDHEN, CDR2 SYDVKM. The CDR3 DNA is TGTGCCAGCAGTTTATGGGGGGAGGGGGAGACCCAGTACTTC. Residues: CASSLWGEGETQYF.

This clone was detected only a few times. V and J are TRBV5-6 and TRBJ1-5; D not certain. V lost 1 base to trimming and J lost 2 bases, with 10 bases between them. CDR1 is SGHDT, CDR2 YYEEEE, per germline. The CDR3 length is 15 residues. Here the CDR3 DNA reads TGTGCCAGCAGCTTGTTCGGCGGGGGCAATCAGCCCCAGCATTTT. This codes for CASSLFGGGNQPQHF. Full variable domain (outside the CDR3, taken from reference TRBV5-6 and TRBJ1-5): DAGVTQSPTHLIKTRGQQVTLRCSPKSGHDTVSWYQQALGQGPQFIFQYYEEEERQRGNFPDRFSGHQFPNYSSELNVNALLLGDSALYLCASSLFGGGNQPQHFGDGTRLSIL.

This chain joins TRBV18 and TRBJ2-3; D perhaps matches TRBD1 (6 bases). The CDR3 spans 13 residues. Trimming took off 4 bases at V and 4 bases at J, with 9 bases between the two ends. From germline, CDR1 is KGHSH and CDR2 LQKENI. The CDR3 is CASSLTGPDTQYF. The CDR3 DNA reads as TGTGCCAGCTCACTTACAGGGCCAGATACGCAGTATTTT. The full variable domain, completed using reference TRBV18 and TRBJ2-3, is NAGVMQNPRHLVRRRGQEARLRCSPMKGHSHVYWYRQLPEEGLKFMVYLQKENIIDESGMPKERFSAEFPKEGPSILRIQQVVRGDSAAYFCASSLTGPDTQYFGPGTRLTVL.

This chain joins TRBV6-6 and TRBJ2-3; weak D call: TRBD1 (6 bases). Per germline, CDR1 MNHNY and CDR2 SVGAGI (reference sequence). This CDR3 is built from 14 residues. Trimming left V 5 bases short and J 1 base short, with 10 bases between. The DNA for the CDR3 is TGTGCCAGCAGTCGGACAGCCCGCACAGATACGCAGTATTTT. It is translated as CASSRTARTDTQYF.

The gene calls are TRBV6-1 and TRBJ1-4, with D perhaps TRBD1 (5 bases). The germline CDR1 and CDR2 sequences are MNHNS and SASEGT. The V gene lost 2 bases and the J gene lost 8 bases, with 12 bases spanning the gap. The length of the CDR3 is 14 residues. This CDR3 reads CASSEWGGGEKLFF. CDR3 sequence (DNA): TGTGCCAGCAGTGAATGGGGGGGTGGCGAAAAACTGTTTTTT.

J is TRBJ1-5 and V is TRBV28; 9 nucleotides agree with TRBD1. The CDR3 has 16 amino acids. Trimming took 6 bases from V and 7 from J; bases not matched to a gene: 13. Germline CDR1 is MDHEN and CDR2 is SYDVKM. The CDR3 region has the DNA TGTGCCAGCAGACAGGACAGGGGAGGGCGAGGGCAGCCCCAGCATTTT. Its translation: CASRQDRGGRGQPQHF. The complete variable domain, with remaining parts taken from reference TRBV28 and TRBJ1-5, reads DVKVTQSSRYLVKRTGEKVFLECVQDMDHENMFWYRQDPGLGLRLIYFSYDVKMKEKGDIPEGYSVSREKKERFSLILESASTNQTSMYLCASRQDRGGRGQPQHFGDGTRLSIL.

This clone came up a few times. This rearrangement joins TRBV6-1 to TRBJ2-7; D is perhaps TRBD1 (5 bases). V lost 2 bases, J lost 0 bases, and 11 bases lay in between. The germline CDR1 and CDR2 sequences are MNHNS and SASEGT. The CDR3 runs 15 residues. The CDR3 loop is CASSEWGGSSYEQYF. The CDR3 nucleotides read TGTGCCAGCAGTGAATGGGGCGGAAGCTCCTACGAGCAGTACTTC.

The rearrangement links TRBV7-9 to TRBJ2-7; TRBD1 matches 7 bases. This CDR3 is built from 15 residues. Germline-derived CDR1 and CDR2 are SEHNR and FQNEAQ (reference sequence). V shed 5 bases, J shed 3 bases, and the junction held 10 bases outside the gene matches. The CDR3 DNA reads TGTGCCAGCAGCAACCCGACAGGGTCCGTCTACGAGCAGTACTTC. It specifies CASSNPTGSVYEQYF.

The rearrangement links TRBV5-4 to TRBJ2-3; a possible D gene is TRBD1 (5 bases). The CDR3 is 16 residues long. The germline V gene encodes CDR1 SGHNT and CDR2 YYREEE (reference sequence). Between the trimmed V and J ends, which lost 4 bases and 1 base, there was a span of 16 bases. CDR3 DNA: TGTGCCAGCAGCCTGGGAAGGCAGGGCGGCACAGATACGCAGTATTTT. Its protein is CASSLGRQGGTDTQYF.

The chain employs TRBV5-6 and TRBJ1-2; perhaps TRBD1 as D (5 bases). Germline CDR1 and CDR2: SGHDT and YYEEEE. The CDR3 contains 13 residues. Between the trimmed V and J ends, which lost 5 bases and 8 bases, there was a span of 16 bases. CDR3 bases: TGTGCCAGCAGTATGGGGGGGAGTTGGGGCTACACCTTC. Translating gives CASSMGGSWGYTF.

This clone is medium-sized within its sample. The chain links TRBV4-1 to TRBJ2-7; 11 bases are a match to TRBD1. Per the germline V gene, CDR1 is MGHRA and CDR2 is YSYEKL. This CDR3 contains 15 residues. J lost 1 base, V lost 5 bases, and 4 bases had no gene match. Written as DNA, the CDR3 is TGCGCCAGCAGCTTTGGACAGGGGGCGTCCTACGAGCAGTACTTC. Translation: CASSFGQGASYEQYF.